This T cell receptor beta chain is from a study of chronic HIV infection and antiretroviral therapy. A few counts support this clonotype. The CDR3 length is 16 residues. V was shortened by 5 bases and J by 6 bases, with 23 bases between the two germline ends. Germline V gene data show CDR1 as DFQATT and CDR2 as SNEGSKA (reference sequence). Each CDR3 protein gets one entry after TCRdb re-called the 5' RACE reads with MiXCR. The sample carries 40,000 to 50,000 distinct CDR3 sequences, 19% recorded once. The specimen was peripheral blood. The receptor was isolated from an adult who had HIV and had not received antiretroviral therapy, or was an uninfected healthy control (not recorded which). The chain uses TRBV20-1 and TRBJ1-5, with D perhaps TRBD1 (6 bases). The CDR3 sequence is CSAFLGAGLGVQPQHF. Written as DNA, the CDR3 is TGCAGTGCTTTTTTGGGGGCAGGATTGGGGGTTCAGCCCCAGCATTTT.